The source of this TCR beta chain is a study of OX40 agonist ivuxolimab in advanced cancers. Looking at the study overall: Ivuxolimab, an agonistic anti-OX40 (CD134) antibody, was given to patients. A diagnosis of hepatocellular carcinoma, melanoma, renal cell or head and neck cancer was present in dose-escalation patients. Study-level points and caveats: Dosing at 0.1 to 3.0 mg/kg was accompanied by clonal expansion of CD4+ and CD8+ blood T cells by week 6. On average, CD8+ T cells showed a greater number of expanded clones than CD4+.

About this clone: Its specificity is not known.

TCRdb keeps only in-frame clones here, not all; method: immunoSEQ multiplex PCR. Here the sample spans about 68,000 clones, about 85% being singletons. Trimming removed 3 bases at V and 7 bases at J, with 10 bases between. Looked up from germline, CDR1 is MDHEN and CDR2 is SYDVKM. This CDR3 comprises 12 residues. The V and J genes are TRBV28 and TRBJ2-7; D is undetermined. Sequences were derived from CD4+ or CD8+ T cells sorted from blood, sampled in a trial of the OX40 agonist ivuxolimab. The receptor comes from an adult with an advanced solid tumor such as melanoma, head and neck, liver or kidney cancer. CDR3 nucleotide sequence: TGTGCCAGCAGTTTCGGTGCAAGGGAGCAGTACTTC. It is translated as CASSFGAREQYF.